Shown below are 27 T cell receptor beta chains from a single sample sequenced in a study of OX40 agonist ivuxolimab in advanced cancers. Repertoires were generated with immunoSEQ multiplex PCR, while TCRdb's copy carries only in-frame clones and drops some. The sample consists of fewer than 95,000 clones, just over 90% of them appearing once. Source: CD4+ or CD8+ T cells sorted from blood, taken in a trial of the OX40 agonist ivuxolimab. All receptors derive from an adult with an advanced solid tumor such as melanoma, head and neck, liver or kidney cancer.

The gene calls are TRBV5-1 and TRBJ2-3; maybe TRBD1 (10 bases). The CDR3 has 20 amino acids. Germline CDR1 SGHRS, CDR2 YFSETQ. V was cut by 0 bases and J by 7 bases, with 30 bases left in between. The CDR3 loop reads CASSLVGTGDGAGGRNTQYF. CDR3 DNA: TGCGCCAGCAGCTTGGTCGGGACAGGGGATGGAGCGGGAGGTAGAAATACGCAGTATTTT.

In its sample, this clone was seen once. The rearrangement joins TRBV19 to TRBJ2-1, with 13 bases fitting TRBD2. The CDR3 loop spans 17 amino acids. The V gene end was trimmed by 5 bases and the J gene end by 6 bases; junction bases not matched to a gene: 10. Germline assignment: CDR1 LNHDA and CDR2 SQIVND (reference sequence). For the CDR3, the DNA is TGTGCCAGTAGTGTAGGACTAGCGGGGGCTTTGGCCAATGAGCAGTTCTTC. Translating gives CASSVGLAGALANEQFF.

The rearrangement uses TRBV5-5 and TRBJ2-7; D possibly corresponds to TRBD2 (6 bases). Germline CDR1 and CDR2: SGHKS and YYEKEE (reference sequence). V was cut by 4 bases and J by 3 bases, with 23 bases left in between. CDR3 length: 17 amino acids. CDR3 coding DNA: TGTGCCAGCAGCAGAGACCCTTGGGGGGAAGAGTACTACGAGCAGTACTTC. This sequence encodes CASSRDPWGEEYYEQYF. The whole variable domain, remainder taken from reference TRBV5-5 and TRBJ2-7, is DAGVTQSPTHLIKTRGQQVTLRCSPISGHKSVSWYQQVLGQGPQFIFQYYEKEERGRGNFPDRFSARQFPNYSSELNVNALLLGDSALYLCASSRDPWGEEYYEQYFGPGTRLTVT.

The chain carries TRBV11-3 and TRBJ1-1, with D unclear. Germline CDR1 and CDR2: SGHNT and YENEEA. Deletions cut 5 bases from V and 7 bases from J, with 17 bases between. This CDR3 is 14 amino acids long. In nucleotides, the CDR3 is TGTGCCAGCAGCCCCTATGAAGACCAGTATGAAGCTTTCTTT. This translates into CASSPYEDQYEAFF.

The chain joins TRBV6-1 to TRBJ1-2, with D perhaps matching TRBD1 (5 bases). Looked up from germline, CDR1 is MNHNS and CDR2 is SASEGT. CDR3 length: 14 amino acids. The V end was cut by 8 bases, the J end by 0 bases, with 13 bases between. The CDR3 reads CASATGYTNYGYTF. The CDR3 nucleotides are TGTGCCAGCGCCACAGGATACACTAACTATGGCTACACCTTC.

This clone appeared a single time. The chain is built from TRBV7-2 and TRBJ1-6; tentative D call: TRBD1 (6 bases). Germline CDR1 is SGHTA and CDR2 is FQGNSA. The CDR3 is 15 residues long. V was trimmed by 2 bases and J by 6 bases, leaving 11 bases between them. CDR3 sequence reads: CASSLWGQGNSPLHF. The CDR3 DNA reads TGTGCCAGCAGCTTATGGGGGCAGGGTAATTCACCCCTCCACTTT.

CDR3 in amino acids: CASSPRTSGADTQYF. CDR3 DNA sequence: TGTGCCAGCAGTCCACGGACTAGCGGGGCTGATACGCAGTATTTT. J is TRBJ2-3 and V is TRBV6-5, with 12 nucleotides matching TRBD2. The CDR3 consists of 15 residues. CDR1 is MNHEY, CDR2 SVGAGI, per germline. The V gene end was trimmed by 5 bases and the J gene end by 6 bases; junction bases not matched to a gene: 6.

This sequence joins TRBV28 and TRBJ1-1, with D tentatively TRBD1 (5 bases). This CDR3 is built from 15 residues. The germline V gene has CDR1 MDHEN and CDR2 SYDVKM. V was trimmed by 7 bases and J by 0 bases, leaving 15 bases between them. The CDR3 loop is CASTPAGSMNTEAFF. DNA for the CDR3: TGTGCCAGCACTCCCGCAGGGTCCATGAACACTGAAGCTTTCTTT.

The CDR3 region has the DNA TGCGCCAGCAGCCCCCAGTCCCCAGGTGTTGGTGAGCAGTTCTTC. The encoded protein is CASSPQSPGVGEQFF. This rearrangement joins TRBV10-1 to TRBJ2-1; D gene unclear. Trimming left V 6 bases short and J 9 bases short, with 21 bases between. This CDR3 comprises 15 residues. Germline CDR1 and CDR2: WNHNN and SYGVQD (reference sequence).

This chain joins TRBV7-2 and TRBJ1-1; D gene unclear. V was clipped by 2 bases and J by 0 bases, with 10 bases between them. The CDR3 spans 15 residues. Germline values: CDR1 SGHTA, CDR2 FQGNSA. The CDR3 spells CASSLFGPLNTEAFF. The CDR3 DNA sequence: TGTGCCAGCAGCTTATTCGGGCCCCTGAACACTGAAGCTTTCTTT.

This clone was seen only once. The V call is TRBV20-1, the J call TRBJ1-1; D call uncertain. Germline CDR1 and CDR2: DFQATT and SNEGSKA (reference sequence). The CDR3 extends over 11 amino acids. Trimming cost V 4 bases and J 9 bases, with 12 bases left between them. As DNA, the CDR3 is TGCAGTGCTAATTATCCGCCTCAAGCTTTCTTT. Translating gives CSANYPPQAFF.

In nucleotides, the CDR3 is TGCGCCAGCAGCTTGGGCCTGGGGGTCCGAGAGACCCAGTACTTC. The encoded protein is CASSLGLGVRETQYF. V usage is TRBV5-1 and J usage is TRBJ2-5; D is possibly TRBD1 or TRBD2 (5 bases each). Germline V gene sequence: CDR1 SGHRS, CDR2 YFSETQ. V shed 0 bases and J shed 4 bases, with 13 bases lying between them. The length of the CDR3 is 15 residues.

CDR3 coding DNA: TGTGCCAGTAGTATAGTAGGCCAGTTGAACACTGAAGCTTTCTTT. Protein sequence: CASSIVGQLNTEAFF. V and J are TRBV19 and TRBJ1-1, with D unresolved. The V and J ends lost 1 base and 0 bases respectively, with 9 bases between them. The CDR3 has 15 residues. Germline values: CDR1 LNHDA, CDR2 SQIVND (reference sequence).

The CDR3 DNA follows: TGCGCCAGCAGCTTGGCACACCTCGGACTAGCGGCTCAAGAGACCCAGTACTTC. It specifies CASSLAHLGLAAQETQYF. The chain is built from TRBV5-1 and TRBJ2-5, with 10 bases aligning to TRBD2. Losses at the gene ends were 0 bases for V and 2 bases for J; bases not matched to a gene: 10. This CDR3 is built from 18 residues. CDR1 and CDR2 from the germline V gene are SGHRS and YFSETQ.

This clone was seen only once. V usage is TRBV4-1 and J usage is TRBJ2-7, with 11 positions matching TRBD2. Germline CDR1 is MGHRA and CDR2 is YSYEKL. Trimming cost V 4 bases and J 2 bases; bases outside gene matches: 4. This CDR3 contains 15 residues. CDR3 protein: CASSLGLAGTYEQYF. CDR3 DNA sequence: TGCGCCAGCAGCCTAGGACTAGCGGGCACCTACGAGCAGTACTTC.

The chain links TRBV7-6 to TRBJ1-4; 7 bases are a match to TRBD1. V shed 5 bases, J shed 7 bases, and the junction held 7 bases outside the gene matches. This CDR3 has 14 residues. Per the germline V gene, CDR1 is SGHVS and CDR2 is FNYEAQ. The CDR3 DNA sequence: TGTGCCAGCAGCCGGGACAGAGGAGGTGAAAAACTGTTTTTT. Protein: CASSRDRGGEKLFF.

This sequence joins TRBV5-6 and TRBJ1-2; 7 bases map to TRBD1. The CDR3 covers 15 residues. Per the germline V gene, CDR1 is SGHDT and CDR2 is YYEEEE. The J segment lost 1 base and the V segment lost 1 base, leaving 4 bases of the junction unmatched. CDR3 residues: CASSLLGQLNYGYTF. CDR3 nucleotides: TGTGCCAGCAGCTTGTTGGGACAGCTTAACTATGGCTACACCTTC.

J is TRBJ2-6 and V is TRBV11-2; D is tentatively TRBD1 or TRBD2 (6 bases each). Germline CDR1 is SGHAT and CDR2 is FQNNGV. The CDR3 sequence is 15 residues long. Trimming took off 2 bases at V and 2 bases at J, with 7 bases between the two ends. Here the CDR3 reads CASSLRGAGANVLTF. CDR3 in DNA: TGTGCCAGCAGCTTAAGGGGGGCTGGGGCCAACGTCCTGACTTTC.

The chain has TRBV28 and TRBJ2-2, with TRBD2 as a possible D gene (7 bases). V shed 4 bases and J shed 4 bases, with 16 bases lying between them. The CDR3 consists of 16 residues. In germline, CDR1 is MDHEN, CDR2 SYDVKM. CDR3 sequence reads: CASSSGAGAPTGELFF. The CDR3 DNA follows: TGTGCCAGCAGTTCAGGGGCGGGAGCCCCCACCGGGGAGCTGTTTTTT.

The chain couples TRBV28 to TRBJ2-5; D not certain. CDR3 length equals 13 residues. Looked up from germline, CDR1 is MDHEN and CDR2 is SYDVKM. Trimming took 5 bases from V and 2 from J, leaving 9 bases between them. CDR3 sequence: CASSGDSQETQYF. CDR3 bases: TGTGCCAGCAGTGGAGACTCTCAAGAGACCCAGTACTTC.

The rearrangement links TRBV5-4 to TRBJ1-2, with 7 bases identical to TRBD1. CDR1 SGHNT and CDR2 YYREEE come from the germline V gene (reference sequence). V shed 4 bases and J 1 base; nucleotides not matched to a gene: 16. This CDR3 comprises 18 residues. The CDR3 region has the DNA TGTGCCAGCAGCCCCCCCGGCAGGGGGAGTGTCCTTAACTATGGCTACACCTTC. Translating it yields CASSPPGRGSVLNYGYTF. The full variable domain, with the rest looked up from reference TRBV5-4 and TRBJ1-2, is ETGVTQSPTHLIKTRGQQVTLRCSSQSGHNTVSWYQQALGQGPQFIFQYYREEENGRGNFPPRFSGLQFPNYSSELNVNALELDDSALYLCASSPPGRGSVLNYGYTFGSGTRLTVV.

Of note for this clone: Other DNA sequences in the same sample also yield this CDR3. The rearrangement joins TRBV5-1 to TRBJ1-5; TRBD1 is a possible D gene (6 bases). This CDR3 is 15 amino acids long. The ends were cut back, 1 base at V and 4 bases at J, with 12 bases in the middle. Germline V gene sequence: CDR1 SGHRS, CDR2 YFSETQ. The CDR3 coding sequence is TGCGCCAGCAGCTTGACTGGGGGCGAGAATCAGCCCCAGCATTTT. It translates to CASSLTGGENQPQHF. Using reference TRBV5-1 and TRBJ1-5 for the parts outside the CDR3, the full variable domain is KAGVTQTPRYLIKTRGQQVTLSCSPISGHRSVSWYQQTPGQGLQFLFEYFSETQRNKGNFPGRFSGRQFSNSRSEMNVSTLELGDSALYLCASSLTGGENQPQHFGDGTRLSIL.

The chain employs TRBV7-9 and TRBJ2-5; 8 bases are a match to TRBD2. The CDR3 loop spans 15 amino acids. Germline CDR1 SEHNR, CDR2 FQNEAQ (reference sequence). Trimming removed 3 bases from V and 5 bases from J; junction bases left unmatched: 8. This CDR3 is CASSLSSGSEETQYF. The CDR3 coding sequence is TGTGCCAGCAGCTTGTCGAGCGGGAGTGAGGAGACCCAGTACTTC.

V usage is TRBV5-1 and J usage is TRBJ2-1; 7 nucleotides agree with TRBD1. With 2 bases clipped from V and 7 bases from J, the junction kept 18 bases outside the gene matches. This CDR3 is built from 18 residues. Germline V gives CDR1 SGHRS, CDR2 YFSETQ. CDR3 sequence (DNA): TGCGCCAGCAGCTTTAGATCTGGGGTTACAGGGGTTTTGAATGAGCAGTTCTTC. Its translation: CASSFRSGVTGVLNEQFF.

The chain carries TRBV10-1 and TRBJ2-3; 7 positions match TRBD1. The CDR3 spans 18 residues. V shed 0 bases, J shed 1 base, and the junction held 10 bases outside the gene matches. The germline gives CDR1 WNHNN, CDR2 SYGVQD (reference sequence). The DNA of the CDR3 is TGCGCCAGCAGTGAGTCATTAGCCGGTGGGACAGGCACAGATACGCAGTATTTT. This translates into CASSESLAGGTGTDTQYF.

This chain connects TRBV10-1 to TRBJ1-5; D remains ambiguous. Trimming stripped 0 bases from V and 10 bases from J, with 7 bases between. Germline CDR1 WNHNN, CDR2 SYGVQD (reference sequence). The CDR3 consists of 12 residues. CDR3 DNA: TGCGCCAGCAGTGAGTCCTCAGACCCCCAGCATTTT. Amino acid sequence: CASSESSDPQHF.

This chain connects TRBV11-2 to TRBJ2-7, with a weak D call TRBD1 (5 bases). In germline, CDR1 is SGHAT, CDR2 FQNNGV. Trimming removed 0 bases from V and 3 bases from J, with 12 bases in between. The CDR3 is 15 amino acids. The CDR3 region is CASSLDRVQGYEQYF. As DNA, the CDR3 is TGTGCCAGCAGCTTAGACCGAGTCCAGGGCTACGAGCAGTACTTC.